The next 5 T cell receptor beta chains were all read from a single sample in a study of blood T cell repertoires in COVID-19. The protocol was immunoSEQ multiplex PCR, while the TCRdb copy is restricted to in-frame clones and leaves out a portion. The table lists more than 65,000 clones, around nine tenths of them singletons, with 7.5% to 9% in the top ten. The material sequenced was peripheral blood. These receptors all come from a human donor in a cohort sampled during active COVID-19.

The chain has TRBV28 and TRBJ2-5, with D perhaps TRBD1 (6 bases). This CDR3 has 15 amino acids. V was shortened by 5 bases and J by 5 bases, with 18 bases between the two germline ends. CDR1 is MDHEN and CDR2 is SYDVKM in the germline V gene. CDR3 nucleotide sequence: TGTGCCAGCAGTGCCTCCCAGGGGCCTGGGGAGACCCAGTACTTC. Residues: CASSASQGPGETQYF.

The V gene is TRBV12-2, the J gene TRBJ1-5; TRBD1, the table's D call, lacks a check against the DNA. TRBV12-2 corresponds to a pseudogene. CDR3 size: 22 residues. Written as DNA, the CDR3 is TGTGCAAGTCGCTTAGTCCCTCATGATTCAGGGGGCCAGCCCTATAGCAATCAGCCCCAGCATTTT. It yields the protein CASRLVPHDSGGQPYSNQPQHF.

The chain joins TRBV29-1 to TRBJ1-2; a weak D match, TRBD1 (5 bases). The germline V and J ends were trimmed by 7 bases and 1 base, with 10 bases remaining between them. The CDR3 sequence is 12 residues long. In germline, CDR1 is SQVTM, CDR2 ANQGSEA. The CDR3 nucleotides read TGCAGCGGACAAGGGGATAACTATGGCTACACCTTC. Protein: CSGQGDNYGYTF.

The chain carries TRBV28 and TRBJ1-2, with 7 bases aligning to TRBD1. The CDR3 extends over 16 amino acids. The germline gives CDR1 MDHEN, CDR2 SYDVKM. J was trimmed by 4 bases and V by 5 bases; bases with no gene match: 13. This chain's CDR3 is CASSPGRPRGLYGYTF. CDR3 DNA sequence: TGTGCCAGCAGTCCGGGACGACCGAGGGGGCTCTATGGCTACACCTTC.

This chain joins TRBV5-4 and TRBJ1-2, with 10 bases matching TRBD1. V shed 1 base, J shed 6 bases, and the junction held 6 bases outside the gene matches. There are 15 residues in the CDR3. The germline CDR1 and CDR2 sequences are SGHNT and YYREEE (reference sequence). CDR3 sequence: CASSLRGQGLDGYTF. The CDR3 coding sequence is TGTGCCAGCAGCTTGCGGGGACAGGGGTTAGATGGCTACACCTTC.